This T cell receptor beta chain was sequenced in a study of shared clonotypes between healthy human individuals. Looking at the study overall: Donors, aged 18 to 49, were a couple of women and a few men. Per donor, three plates held CD4 naive cells, three held CD4 memory, two held CD8 naive and one held CD8 memory.

Trimming cost V 6 bases and J 0 bases, with 11 bases left between them. The CDR3 length is 14 residues. Per the germline V gene, CDR1 is LNHDA and CDR2 is SQIVND (reference sequence). As processed by the authors: Junction-only sequences without quality scores were provided by ImmunoSEQ, so filtering was different. TCRdb keeps only in-frame clones here, not all; method: immunoSEQ multiplex PCR. Clone size and V and J calls were adopted from that table, with D and trimming inferred from the DNA. The sample records around 1.6 million clones, around 98% being singletons. The clonotype was recovered from a man aged 30 to 39 in good health. Sequenced: naive CD4+ T cells sorted from blood. The subset is: CD45RA+ positively selected. J is TRBJ1-1 and V is TRBV19; weak D call: TRBD1 (6 bases). Here the CDR3 reads CASRKDRLNTEAFF. DNA for the CDR3: TGTGCCAGTAGAAAGGACAGACTGAACACTGAAGCTTTCTTT.